This passage covers 25 T cell receptor beta chains from one sample sequenced in a study of blood T cells in healthy people across ages. A sample-barcoded 5' primer and a J-beta primer mix were used in a second PCR of roughly 7 to 11 cycles. TCRdb passed the 5' RACE reads through MiXCR, listing each CDR3 protein once. This sample has about 780,000 distinct CDR3 sequences, with 35% to 60% found just once. What was sequenced was blood. The receptor set was obtained from an elderly man in good health.

The rearrangement joins TRBV5-1 to TRBJ2-4; 7 bases match TRBD2. The end of the DNA aligns better with TRBJ2-7, so the J call may be wrong. Germline V CDR1 and CDR2: SGHRS, YFSETQ. This CDR3 region has 15 residues. This CDR3 is CASSWRTGGTYEQYF. The CDR3, as DNA: TGCGCCAGCAGCTGGCGGACGGGAGGAACCTACGAGCAGTACTTC.

This clonotype was recorded at least ten times. Compared with germline, one end of the junction differs, possibly owing to a read error. This sequence joins TRBV20-1 and TRBJ2-1; TRBD2 matches 9 bases. CDR1 and CDR2 from the germline V gene are DFQATT and SNEGSKA (reference sequence). The CDR3 is 12 residues long. CDR3 bases: TGCAGTCCTAGCGGGAATGGCAATGAGCAGTTCTTC. It specifies CSPSGNGNEQFF.

The J gene is TRBJ2-3, the V gene TRBV10-2; 13 positions agree with TRBD2. This CDR3 spans 14 amino acids. Germline V gives CDR1 WSHSY, CDR2 SAAADI. The V gene end was trimmed by 6 bases and the J gene end by 6 bases; junction bases not matched to a gene: 3. The CDR3 bases are TGCGCCAGCAGACTAGCGGGAGGGGGGGATACGCAGTATTTT. Protein: CASRLAGGGDTQYF.

CDR3: CSVEDIRNTEAFF. DNA for the CDR3: TGCAGCGTTGAAGACATAAGGAACACTGAAGCTTTCTTT. The chain joins TRBV29-1 to TRBJ1-1; unclear D gene. V was clipped by 0 bases and J by 1 base, with 6 bases between them. Germline CDR1 SQVTM, CDR2 ANQGSEA. The CDR3 runs to 13 residues.

The rearrangement links TRBV6-2 or TRBV6-3 to TRBJ2-7; 11 nucleotides line up with TRBD1. The germline CDR1 and CDR2 sequences are MNHEY and SVGEGT. The CDR3 is 15 residues long. V lost 6 bases and J lost 3; bases outside the gene matches: 7. The CDR3 loop reads CASSFGTGGVYEQYF. The CDR3 DNA is TGTGCCAGCAGCTTTGGGACAGGGGGTGTCTACGAGCAGTACTTC.

This clonotype has ten or more counts. The CDR3 is CASSPRHGGRETQYF. The CDR3 region has the DNA TGTGCCAGCAGTCCCCGCCACGGCGGTAGAGAGACCCAGTACTTC. The rearrangement links TRBV27 to TRBJ2-5; D is unresolved. The CDR3 has 15 amino acids. V gave up 5 bases and J gave up 4 bases, with 17 bases separating them. Germline values: CDR1 MNHEY, CDR2 SMNVEV (reference sequence).

The V gene is TRBV20-1, the J gene TRBJ2-4; TRBD2 matches at 8 bases. The DNA end is a closer match to TRBJ2-7, so the J assignment may be wrong. This CDR3 is 13 amino acids long. The germline gives CDR1 DFQATT, CDR2 SNEGSKA (reference sequence). The CDR3 region is CSARGAATYEQYF. CDR3 in DNA: TGCAGTGCGCGGGGGGCAGCGACCTACGAGCAGTACTTC.

J is TRBJ2-5 and V is TRBV29-1, with 8 bases aligning to TRBD2. This CDR3 has 13 residues. Germline V gene data show CDR1 as SQVTM and CDR2 as ANQGSEA. Trimming took 4 bases from V and 5 from J; bases not matched to a gene: 6. The DNA of the CDR3 is TGCAGCGTTGCCCGGGAGGGCCTCGAGACCCAGTACTTC. Translating it yields CSVAREGLETQYF.

This clonotype was counted between two and nine times. The chain recombines TRBV7-2 with TRBJ1-4; D gene ambiguous. Trimming removed 1 base from V and 8 bases from J, with 17 bases in between. The CDR3 runs 16 residues. CDR1 is SGHTA, CDR2 FQGNSA, per germline. The CDR3 nucleotides read TGTGCCAGCAGCTTAGATACAGCCTTGGGTACCGAAAAACTGTTTTTT. It is translated as CASSLDTALGTEKLFF. The full variable domain, with the rest looked up from reference TRBV7-2 and TRBJ1-4, is GAGVSQSPSNKVTEKGKDVELRCDPISGHTALYWYRQSLGQGLEFLIYFQGNSAPDKSGLPSDRFSAERTGGSVSTLTIQRTQQEDSAVYLCASSLDTALGTEKLFFGSGTQLSVL.

This clonotype appeared many times. This chain links TRBV20-1 with TRBJ2-7; no clear D gene. Germline values: CDR1 DFQATT, CDR2 SNEGSKA (reference sequence). The CDR3 length is 12 residues. V lost 0 bases and J 6 bases, leaving 9 bases between the germline ends. CDR3 region: CSARDWGPEQYF. The CDR3 region has the DNA TGCAGTGCTAGAGATTGGGGTCCCGAGCAGTACTTC.

This sequence joins TRBV30 and TRBJ1-4; a possible D gene is TRBD1 (6 bases). This CDR3 comprises 14 residues. Germline lookup yields CDR1 GTSNPN and CDR2 SVGIG (reference sequence). V lost 0 bases and J 8 bases, leaving 13 bases between the germline ends. For the CDR3, the DNA is TGTGCCTGGAGTGTCATTCGGGGGCGAGAAAAACTGTTTTTT. This codes for CAWSVIRGREKLFF.

This clonotype appeared a few times. The chain joins TRBV5-1 to TRBJ2-4, with 9 bases identical to TRBD1. Judging by the DNA end, TRBJ2-7 fits better; the J call may be wrong. The CDR3 length is 13 residues. The germline CDR1 and CDR2 sequences are SGHRS and YFSETQ. The CDR3 nucleotides read TGCGCCAGCAGCGGGACAGGGATGAACGAGCAGTACTTC. Translated: CASSGTGMNEQYF.

The chain couples TRBV7-2 to TRBJ2-7; D may match TRBD1 or TRBD2 (5 bases each). Between the trimmed V and J ends, which lost 2 bases and 5 bases, there was a span of 16 bases. The germline V gene has CDR1 SGHTA and CDR2 FQGNSA. This CDR3 spans 15 amino acids. CDR3 loop: CASSLSQGVFHEQYF. In nucleotides, the CDR3 is TGTGCCAGCAGCTTATCGCAGGGAGTATTCCACGAGCAGTACTTC. The full variable domain, rest sourced from reference TRBV7-2 and TRBJ2-7, is GAGVSQSPSNKVTEKGKDVELRCDPISGHTALYWYRQSLGQGLEFLIYFQGNSAPDKSGLPSDRFSAERTGGSVSTLTIQRTQQEDSAVYLCASSLSQGVFHEQYFGPGTRLTVT.

The rearrangement joins TRBV28 to TRBJ1-5; perhaps TRBD1 as D (6 bases). V was pared by 7 bases and J by 1 base, with 26 bases between. CDR1 and CDR2 (germline): MDHEN, SYDVKM. The CDR3 has 19 residues. The CDR3 reads CASTRIGQLRMGSNQPQHF. In DNA form, the CDR3 reads TGTGCCAGCACGAGAATAGGACAGTTGCGTATGGGGAGCAATCAGCCCCAGCATTTT.

This clonotype has a single count. Just one base apart from a much larger clone, this may be a read error. The V gene is TRBV7-2, the J gene TRBJ2-5; TRBD2 agrees at 9 bases. The germline CDR1 and CDR2 sequences are SGHTA and FQGNSA. CDR3 size: 16 residues. The CDR3 sequence: CAGSLVGTSPRETQYF. CDR3 sequence (DNA): TGTGCCGGCAGCTTAGTAGGGACTAGCCCCCGGGAGACCCAGTACTTC.

This rearrangement joins TRBV29-1 to TRBJ2-2, with D uncertain. There are 13 residues in the CDR3. Germline values: CDR1 SQVTM, CDR2 ANQGSEA. V was pared by 4 bases and J by 2 bases, with 8 bases between. The CDR3 nucleotides are TGCAGCGTTGGGACGGTCAACACCGGGGAGCTGTTTTTT. Amino acid sequence: CSVGTVNTGELFF.

The CDR3 here is CSVPHRSNYGYTF. DNA of the CDR3: TGCAGCGTACCCCACAGGTCTAACTATGGCTACACCTTC. This chain joins TRBV29-1 and TRBJ1-2; D may be TRBD1 (5 bases). The length of the CDR3 is 13 residues. Trimming stripped 6 bases from V and 0 bases from J, with 11 bases between. Per the germline V gene, CDR1 is SQVTM and CDR2 is ANQGSEA.

V and J are TRBV7-9 and TRBJ2-3; no clear D gene. With 8 bases removed from V and 9 bases from J, the gap between germline ends came to 9 bases. The CDR3 spans 10 residues. CDR1 is SEHNR and CDR2 is FQNEAQ in the germline V gene (reference sequence). In DNA form, the CDR3 reads TGTGCCAGCTGGGCGGAGACGCAGTATTTT. Amino acids: CASWAETQYF.

The chain is built from TRBV27 and TRBJ2-5; maybe TRBD1 (6 bases). Gene TRBJ2-7 matches the end of the DNA better, so the J call may be wrong. Germline V gene data show CDR1 as MNHEY and CDR2 as SMNVEV (reference sequence). The CDR3 length is 11 residues. The CDR3 DNA sequence: TGTGCCGTGGCAGGGGTGCACGAGCAGTACTTC. Its translation: CAVAGVHEQYF.

The V and J genes are TRBV7-2 and TRBJ2-6; D might be TRBD1 or TRBD2, each matching 5 bases. Germline V gene sequence: CDR1 SGHTA, CDR2 FQGNSA. V was shortened by 11 bases and J by 0 bases, with 11 bases between the two germline ends. This CDR3 has 14 residues. In nucleotides, the CDR3 is TGTGCCGGGGGTGTGGGCTCTGGGGCCAACGTCCTGACTTTC. This translates into CAGGVGSGANVLTF.

CDR3 nucleotides: TGTGCCAGCAGCCAAGAAGTCCGGAGGGAGACCCAGTACTTC. Its protein product is CASSQEVRRETQYF. V usage is TRBV3-1 and J usage is TRBJ2-7, with D perhaps matching TRBD2 (5 bases). The last part of the DNA fits TRBJ2-5 better; the J call may be wrong. The CDR3 length is 14 residues. Germline lookup yields CDR1 LGHDT and CDR2 YNNKEL (reference sequence).

The chain uses TRBV5-1 and TRBJ1-1, with D uncertain. Trimming shortened V by 3 bases and J by 3 bases, and 15 bases separated the two germline ends. CDR3 length: 15 residues. The germline CDR1 and CDR2 sequences are SGHRS and YFSETQ. CDR3 loop: CASSSEGQKDTEAFF. CDR3 nucleotide sequence: TGCGCCAGCAGCTCGGAGGGCCAAAAGGACACTGAAGCTTTCTTT.

In regard to this clonotype: This clone may be a read error of a much larger clone one base away. V gene TRBV7-2 combines with J gene TRBJ2-5, with 13 nucleotides matching TRBD2. The CDR3 length is 15 residues. Unmatched junction bases numbered 13, after V lost 7 bases and J lost 11 bases. Germline loops: CDR1 SGHTA, CDR2 FQGNSA. The CDR3: CASTRTSGSDNEQYF. The CDR3 DNA follows: TGTGCCAGCACCCGGACTAGCGGGAGCGATAATGAGCAGTACTTC.

In its sample, this clonotype was seen a few times. V usage is TRBV7-2 and J usage is TRBJ2-7; 8 positions agree with TRBD2. The CDR3 is 16 amino acids. V shed 2 bases and J 2 bases; nucleotides not matched to a gene: 8. Per germline, CDR1 SGHTA and CDR2 FQGNSA. CDR3 sequence reads: CASSLLAGGQTYEQYF. The CDR3 nucleotides are TGTGCCAGCAGCTTACTGGCGGGAGGACAAACCTACGAGCAGTACTTC.

The DNA of the CDR3 is TGTGCCAGCAGCTCACCGGGACGGGAGGGGGCAGAGACCCAGTTCTTC. It specifies CASSSPGREGAETQFF. J is TRBJ2-1 and V is TRBV7-2; maybe TRBD2 (8 bases). The ends were cut back, 4 bases at V and 13 bases at J, with 26 bases in the middle. Germline CDR1 SGHTA, CDR2 FQGNSA. The CDR3 covers 16 residues.